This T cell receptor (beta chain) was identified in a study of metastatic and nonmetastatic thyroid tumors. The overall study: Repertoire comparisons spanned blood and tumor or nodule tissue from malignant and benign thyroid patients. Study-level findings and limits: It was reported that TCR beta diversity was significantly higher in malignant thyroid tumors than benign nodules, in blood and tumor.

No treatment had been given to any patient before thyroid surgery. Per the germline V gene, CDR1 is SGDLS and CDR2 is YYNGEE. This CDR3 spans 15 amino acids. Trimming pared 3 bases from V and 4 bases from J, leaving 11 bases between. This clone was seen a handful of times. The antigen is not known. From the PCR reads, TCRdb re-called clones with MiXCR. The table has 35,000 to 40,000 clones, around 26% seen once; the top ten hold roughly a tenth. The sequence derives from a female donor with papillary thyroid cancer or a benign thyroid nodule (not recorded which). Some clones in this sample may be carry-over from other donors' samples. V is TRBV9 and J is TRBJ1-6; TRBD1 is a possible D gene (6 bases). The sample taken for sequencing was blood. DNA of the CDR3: TGTGCCAGCAGCGAGGGGAGGGGGTATAATTCACCCCTCCACTTT. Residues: CASSEGRGYNSPLHF.